The 28 T cell receptor beta chains given below trace back to one sample, sequenced in a study of PD-L1 blockade in urothelial cancer. The method was immunoSEQ multiplex PCR; TCRdb's version includes in-frame clones alone and lacks a portion of them. The sample has about 95,000 clones; over 75% are singletons. The time point here: pretreatment peripheral blood. The source material was PBMCs, sampled around atezolizumab (anti-PD-L1) treatment. The receptors were sampled from a man aged 55 to 69 with urothelial cancer.

V and J are TRBV6-1 and TRBJ1-5; 10 nucleotides agree with TRBD1. V trimming: 7 bases; J trimming: 7 bases; junction bases outside the gene matches: 4. This CDR3 spans 13 amino acids. Per the germline V gene, CDR1 is MNHNS and CDR2 is SASEGT. The CDR3 DNA reads as TGTGCCAGCACCTGGGACAGGGGCCAGCCCCAGCATTTT. Translated, it gives CASTWDRGQPQHF.

The CDR3 DNA reads TGCGCCAGCAGTTATCCGGGTGACAACTATGGCTACACCTTC. Translated: CASSYPGDNYGYTF. The gene calls are TRBV4-1 and TRBJ1-2; D unclear. The CDR3 loop spans 14 amino acids. Looked up from germline, CDR1 is MGHRA and CDR2 is YSYEKL. Trimming stripped 6 bases from V and 2 bases from J, with 13 bases between.

This chain uses TRBV7-7 with TRBJ2-1; the D gene is possibly TRBD2 (5 bases). The CDR3 has 13 amino acids. Germline V gene data show CDR1 as SSHAT and CDR2 as FNYEAQ (reference sequence). Trimming cost V 0 bases and J 10 bases, with 10 bases left between them. CDR3: CASSLAGGAEQFF. CDR3 sequence (DNA): TGTGCCAGCAGCTTAGCCGGAGGTGCCGAGCAGTTCTTC.

The chain combines TRBV5-6 with TRBJ2-1, with 7 bases lining up with TRBD2. CDR3 length: 17 residues. Germline CDR1 is SGHDT and CDR2 is YYEEEE. The J segment lost 6 bases and the V segment lost 5 bases, leaving 17 bases of the junction unmatched. CDR3 in DNA: TGTGCCAGCAGTTCTTGGGGTACCCAGCGGGGCCTCAATGAGCAGTTCTTC. Protein product: CASSSWGTQRGLNEQFF.

This rearrangement joins TRBV30 to TRBJ1-5; D ambiguous. The CDR3 covers 13 residues. Germline V lookup: CDR1 GTSNPN, CDR2 SVGIG (reference sequence). Trimming stripped 1 base from V and 5 bases from J, with 9 bases between. The CDR3 reads CAWSAGRDQPQHF. The CDR3 region has the DNA TGTGCCTGGAGTGCTGGGAGAGATCAGCCCCAGCATTTT. Filled out from reference TRBV30 and TRBJ1-5, the complete variable domain reads SQTIHQWPATLVQPVGSPLSLECTVEGTSNPNLYWYRQAAGRGLQLLFYSVGIGQISSEVPQNLSASRPQDRQFILSSKKLLLSDSGFYLCAWSAGRDQPQHFGDGTRLSIL.

V and J are TRBV6-5 and TRBJ1-1, with D possibly matching TRBD1 (5 bases). Per germline, CDR1 MNHEY and CDR2 SVGAGI. Between the trimmed V and J ends, which lost 6 bases and 0 bases, there was a span of 11 bases. CDR3 length: 14 amino acids. The CDR3 nucleotides are TGTGCCAGCAGACCTCCGACAGTGAACACTGAAGCTTTCTTT. Residues: CASRPPTVNTEAFF.

V usage is TRBV2 and J usage is TRBJ2-3, with D unclear. Trimming left V 6 bases short and J 0 bases short, with 13 bases between. The germline gives CDR1 SNHLY, CDR2 FYNNEI. The CDR3 sequence is 15 residues long. The CDR3 region has the DNA TGTGCCAGCAGCGCCACCGTCCGGAGCACAGATACGCAGTATTTT. It codes for CASSATVRSTDTQYF.

The chain is built from TRBV2 and TRBJ1-4, with D tentatively TRBD1 (5 bases). The V end lost 8 bases, the J end lost 7 bases, and 14 bases lay between the germline ends. CDR3 size: 13 residues. Germline lookup yields CDR1 SNHLY and CDR2 FYNNEI. In DNA, the CDR3 is TGTGCCAGCGCACTCCAGGGTTCTGAAAAACTGTTTTTT. Protein sequence: CASALQGSEKLFF.

This chain uses TRBV6-5 with TRBJ1-2; D ambiguous. Germline CDR1 and CDR2: MNHEY and SVGAGI. CDR3 length equals 14 residues. V lost 7 bases and J 2 bases, leaving 14 bases between the germline ends. CDR3 amino acids: CASTLAPRNYGYTF. The CDR3 nucleotides read TGTGCCAGCACCCTCGCCCCCAGGAACTATGGCTACACCTTC.

A single count supports this clone. Here the CDR3 DNA reads TGCGCCAGCAGCTCGCAATTTCAGGGGGCGGATGAAAAACTGTTTTTT. Translated, it gives CASSSQFQGADEKLFF. The J gene is TRBJ1-4, the V gene TRBV5-1; 8 bases map to TRBD1. The trim removed 3 bases at V and 6 bases at J, leaving 10 bases unmatched. The CDR3 runs 16 residues. Germline V gene data show CDR1 as SGHRS and CDR2 as YFSETQ.

This clone was detected a few times. V is TRBV27 and J is TRBJ1-4; D is perhaps TRBD1 (5 bases). CDR3 length: 14 amino acids. The V end was cut by 6 bases, the J end by 4 bases, with 12 bases between. Germline lookup yields CDR1 MNHEY and CDR2 SMNVEV (reference sequence). CDR3 loop: CASRSTEVNEKLFF. CDR3 DNA: TGTGCCAGCAGGTCGACAGAGGTTAATGAAAAACTGTTTTTT.

The chain combines TRBV5-1 with TRBJ2-7; 9 nucleotides align to TRBD2. CDR3 length: 15 residues. With 2 bases clipped from V and 0 bases from J, the junction kept 3 bases outside the gene matches. CDR1 and CDR2 from the germline V gene are SGHRS and YFSETQ. The chain's CDR3 is CASSFERGVSYEQYF. Written as DNA, the CDR3 is TGCGCCAGCAGCTTTGAGCGGGGGGTCTCCTACGAGCAGTACTTC. Together with reference TRBV5-1 and TRBJ2-7, the CDR3 gives the full variable domain: KAGVTQTPRYLIKTRGQQVTLSCSPISGHRSVSWYQQTPGQGLQFLFEYFSETQRNKGNFPGRFSGRQFSNSRSEMNVSTLELGDSALYLCASSFERGVSYEQYFGPGTRLTVT.

This chain joins TRBV7-8 and TRBJ1-5, with D possibly matching TRBD1 (5 bases). This CDR3 is 14 amino acids long. Germline V gives CDR1 SGHVS, CDR2 FQNEAQ. The germline V and J ends were trimmed by 5 bases and 4 bases, with 12 bases remaining between them. CDR3 in DNA: TGTGCCAGCAGCCTCCAGGGATTAAATCAGCCCCAGCATTTT. It translates to CASSLQGLNQPQHF.

The rearrangement uses TRBV6-5 and TRBJ2-7; 7 nucleotides line up with TRBD1. From germline, CDR1 is MNHEY and CDR2 SVGAGI. This CDR3 has 14 amino acids. Trimming removed 6 bases from V and 6 bases from J; junction bases left unmatched: 11. CDR3 residues: CASSRGQAPVEQYF. The CDR3 nucleotides are TGTGCCAGCAGCCGCGGACAGGCGCCTGTCGAGCAGTACTTC.

The chain has TRBV4-3 and TRBJ2-7; 10 bases are a match to TRBD2. Germline values: CDR1 LGHNA, CDR2 YSLEER. This CDR3 has 16 residues. V was clipped by 0 bases and J by 4 bases; unmatched bases: 6. The CDR3 DNA is TGCGCCAGCAGCCAAGATCCGGTAGCGGGGGGTTACGAGCAGTACTTC. It translates to CASSQDPVAGGYEQYF.

The chain uses TRBV7-9 and TRBJ1-2, with D possibly matching TRBD1 (5 bases). There are 15 residues in the CDR3. V was clipped by 5 bases and J by 7 bases, with 20 bases between them. Germline loops: CDR1 SEHNR, CDR2 FQNEAQ (reference sequence). CDR3 coding DNA: TGTGCCAGCAGCCGCGGCGAAGGGGCCTCGAGTGGCTACACCTTC. Its translation is CASSRGEGASSGYTF.

The chain combines TRBV7-3 with TRBJ2-2; 9 bases align to TRBD1. The CDR3 is 14 residues long. CDR1 SGHTA and CDR2 FQGTGA come from the germline V gene. Germline trimming cut 8 bases from V and 0 bases from J; bases unmatched to any gene: 1. CDR3 loop: CASRTGANTGELFF. The CDR3 DNA is TGTGCCAGCCGGACAGGGGCGAACACCGGGGAGCTGTTTTTT.

The chain uses TRBV5-4 and TRBJ2-7, with 9 bases lining up with TRBD1. Germline V gives CDR1 SGHNT, CDR2 YYREEE (reference sequence). CDR3 length equals 14 residues. V was clipped by 0 bases and J by 4 bases; unmatched bases: 2. Written as DNA, the CDR3 is TGTGCCAGCAGCTTGGAAGACAGGGGGTACGAGCAGTACTTC. Amino acid sequence: CASSLEDRGYEQYF.

The chain joins TRBV28 to TRBJ2-7, with 8 bases fitting TRBD2. Germline V gene sequence: CDR1 MDHEN, CDR2 SYDVKM. The CDR3 contains 14 residues. V dropped 2 bases and J dropped 3; count of bases not matched to a gene: 3. The CDR3 is CASSLAGGNYEQYF. The CDR3 DNA reads as TGTGCCAGCAGTTTAGCGGGGGGAAACTACGAGCAGTACTTC.

This clone was detected once. The chain recombines TRBV18 with TRBJ2-3; unclear D gene. This CDR3 is built from 13 residues. The V and J ends lost 3 bases and 3 bases respectively, with 7 bases between them. Germline values: CDR1 KGHSH, CDR2 LQKENI. The DNA for the CDR3 is TGTGCCAGCTCACCGGTCGGGACAGATACGCAGTATTTT. Translation: CASSPVGTDTQYF.

This clone was seen only once. The chain combines TRBV7-2 with TRBJ2-7; 11 bases align to TRBD1. Trimming took 10 bases from V and 2 from J; bases not matched to a gene: 4. The germline V gene has CDR1 SGHTA and CDR2 FQGNSA. This CDR3 has 13 amino acids. The CDR3 sequence is CAIQDRGPYEQYF. Here the CDR3 DNA reads TGTGCCATCCAGGACAGGGGGCCCTACGAGCAGTACTTC. Variable domain in full (rest from reference TRBV7-2 and TRBJ2-7): GAGVSQSPSNKVTEKGKDVELRCDPISGHTALYWYRQSLGQGLEFLIYFQGNSAPDKSGLPSDRFSAERTGGSVSTLTIQRTQQEDSAVYLCAIQDRGPYEQYFGPGTRLTVT.

This clone was counted a single time. This chain links TRBV2 with TRBJ2-3, with TRBD2 matching 9 bases. V lost 4 bases and J lost 2; bases outside the gene matches: 4. In germline, CDR1 is SNHLY, CDR2 FYNNEI. The CDR3 totals 15 residues. The CDR3 bases are TGTGCCAGCAGTGGACTAGCGGTACCCACAGATACGCAGTATTTT. Translation: CASSGLAVPTDTQYF. Full variable domain (rest looked up from reference TRBV2 and TRBJ2-3): EPEVTQTPSHQVTQMGQEVILRCVPISNHLYFYWYRQILGQKVEFLVSFYNNEISEKSEIFDDQFSVERPDGSNFTLKIRSTKLEDSAMYFCASSGLAVPTDTQYFGPGTRLTVL.

This clone occurred once. This chain links TRBV11-1 with TRBJ2-5; D perhaps matches TRBD2 (6 bases). V lost 5 bases and J 5 bases, leaving 6 bases between the germline ends. Per germline, CDR1 SGHAT and CDR2 FQDESV (reference sequence). This CDR3 region has 11 residues. DNA for the CDR3: TGTGCCAGCAGCCGGGGGGAGACCCAGTACTTC. It encodes CASSRGETQYF.

J is TRBJ2-3 and V is TRBV7-6, with D possibly TRBD2 on 6 matching bases. V was clipped by 5 bases and J by 8 bases, with 17 bases between them. The CDR3 has 14 amino acids. From germline, CDR1 is SGHVS and CDR2 FNYEAQ. The CDR3 sequence: CASSPRDSSGTQYF. CDR3 nucleotide sequence: TGTGCCAGCAGCCCGCGGGACTCCTCGGGTACGCAGTATTTT.

The gene calls are TRBV29-1 and TRBJ2-3, with a possible D match to TRBD1 (5 bases). CDR3 length equals 16 residues. Germline lookup yields CDR1 SQVTM and CDR2 ANQGSEA. Trimming cost V 4 bases and J 6 bases, with 23 bases left between them. The CDR3 reads CSVAPSGGHRTDTQYF. The CDR3 DNA follows: TGCAGCGTTGCCCCCTCCGGCGGACACCGAACCGATACGCAGTATTTT.

V gene TRBV19 combines with J gene TRBJ1-1; D gene unclear. V lost 6 bases and J 2 bases, leaving 10 bases between the germline ends. This CDR3 contains 13 residues. Per germline, CDR1 LNHDA and CDR2 SQIVND (reference sequence). CDR3 coding DNA: TGTGCCAGTAGCCTACAGCCCAACACTGAAGCTTTCTTT. This encodes CASSLQPNTEAFF. The full variable domain, its missing parts supplied by reference TRBV19 and TRBJ1-1, is DGGITQSPKYLFRKEGQNVTLSCEQNLNHDAMYWYRQDPGQGLRLIYYSQIVNDFQKGDIAEGYSVSREKKESFPLTVTSAQKNPTAFYLCASSLQPNTEAFFGQGTRLTVV.

The CDR3 nucleotides are TGTGCCAGCTCACCACGACAGCTACTAGAGACCCAGTACTTC. As protein: CASSPRQLLETQYF. The rearrangement uses TRBV18 and TRBJ2-5; a weak D match, TRBD1 (5 bases). CDR1 is KGHSH and CDR2 is LQKENI in the germline V gene. CDR3 length equals 14 residues. V dropped 1 base and J dropped 4 bases, with 10 bases sitting between them.

The chain employs TRBV9 and TRBJ1-4; 7 bases align to TRBD1. This CDR3 spans 17 amino acids. Germline trimming cut 4 bases from V and 0 bases from J; bases unmatched to any gene: 9. Germline CDR1 and CDR2: SGDLS and YYNGEE. The CDR3 DNA is TGTGCCAGCAGCTTAACAGGGGTCACGGCAACTAATGAAAAACTGTTTTTT. Protein product: CASSLTGVTATNEKLFF.